The T cell receptor (beta chain) described here comes from a study of CD8+ T cells in alopecia areata. Looking at the study overall: At a dose of 5 to 10 mg twice daily, oral tofacitinib was given to treated patients. Broader study findings: Many expanded lesional clones persisted during tofacitinib (in both scalp and blood). Expanded CD8+ clones among the top 100, as well as scalp clonality, were significantly decreased by tofacitinib.

Worth noting for this clone: Its matching antigen is unknown.

Noted treatment: oral pan-JAK inhibitor, 5-10 mg twice daily. Specimens obtained from alopecia areata patients comprised lesional scalp punch biopsies and peripheral blood. cDNA reverse transcribed from extracted RNA served as the sequencing template. Measured with immunoSEQ multiplex PCR; TCRdb has only the in-frame clones, and not every one. The sample holds about 5,800 clones, around three fifths seen once. With V trimmed by 1 base and J by 3 bases, 9 bases remained unmatched. The CDR3 is 16 residues long. Looked up from germline, CDR1 is SGHNT and CDR2 is YYREEE (reference sequence). The source is a human donor with alopecia areata. The chain uses TRBV5-4 and TRBJ1-2; TRBD1 agrees at 7 bases. Sequences were derived from skin, sampled between weeks 30 and 35, from a patient treated with tofacitinib. The CDR3 DNA follows: TGTGCCAGCAGCTTGCGTGGTCCACAGGGGCACTATGGCTACACCTTC. It is translated as CASSLRGPQGHYGYTF.